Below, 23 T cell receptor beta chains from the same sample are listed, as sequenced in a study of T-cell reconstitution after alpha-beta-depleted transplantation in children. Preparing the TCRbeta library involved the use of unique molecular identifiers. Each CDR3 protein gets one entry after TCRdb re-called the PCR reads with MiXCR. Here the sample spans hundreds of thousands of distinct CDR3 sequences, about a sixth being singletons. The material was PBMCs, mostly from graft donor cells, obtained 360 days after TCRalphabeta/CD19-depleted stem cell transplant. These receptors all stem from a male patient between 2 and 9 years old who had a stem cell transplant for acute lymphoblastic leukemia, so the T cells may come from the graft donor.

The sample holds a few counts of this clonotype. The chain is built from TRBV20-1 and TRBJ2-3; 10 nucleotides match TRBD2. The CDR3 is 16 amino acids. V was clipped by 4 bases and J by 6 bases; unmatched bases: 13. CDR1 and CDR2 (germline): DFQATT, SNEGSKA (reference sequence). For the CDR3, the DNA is TGCAGTGCTAACGTTGAGAGCGGGGGGGACATTGATACGCAGTATTTT. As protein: CSANVESGGDIDTQYF.

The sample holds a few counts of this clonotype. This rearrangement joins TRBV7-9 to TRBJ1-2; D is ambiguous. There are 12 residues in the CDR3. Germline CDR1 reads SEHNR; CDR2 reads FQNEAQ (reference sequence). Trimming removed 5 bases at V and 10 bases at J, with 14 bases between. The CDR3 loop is CASSTTAAFYTF. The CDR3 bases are TGTGCCAGCAGCACAACGGCAGCCTTCTACACCTTC.

The CDR3 here is CASSLIGGPGLTQYF. Written as DNA, the CDR3 is TGTGCCAGCAGCTTAATTGGGGGCCCCGGTTTGACCCAGTACTTC. The chain couples TRBV7-8 to TRBJ2-5, with D perhaps TRBD1 (6 bases). CDR3 length equals 15 residues. V lost 2 bases, J lost 7 bases, and 17 bases lay in between. In germline, CDR1 is SGHVS, CDR2 FQNEAQ.

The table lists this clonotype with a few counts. CDR3 coding DNA: TGTGCCAGCAGATTCCAGGGGGCCTATGAAGCTTTCTTT. This encodes CASRFQGAYEAFF. The V call is TRBV12-3 or TRBV12-4, the J call TRBJ1-1; 8 positions match TRBD1. The CDR3 is 13 amino acids. V trimming: 6 bases; J trimming: 7 bases; junction bases outside the gene matches: 7.

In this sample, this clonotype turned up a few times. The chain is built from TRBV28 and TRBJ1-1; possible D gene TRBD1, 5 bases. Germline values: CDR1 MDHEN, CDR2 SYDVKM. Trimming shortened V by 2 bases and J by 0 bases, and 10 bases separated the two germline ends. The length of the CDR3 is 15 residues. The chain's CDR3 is CASSLRRQLNTEAFF. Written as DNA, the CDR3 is TGTGCCAGCAGTTTACGGAGACAGCTGAACACTGAAGCTTTCTTT.

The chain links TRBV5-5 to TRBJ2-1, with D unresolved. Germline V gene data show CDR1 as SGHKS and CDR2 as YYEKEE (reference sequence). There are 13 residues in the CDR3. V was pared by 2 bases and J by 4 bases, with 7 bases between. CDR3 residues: CASSLSTYNEQFF. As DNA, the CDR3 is TGTGCCAGCAGCTTAAGTACTTACAATGAGCAGTTCTTC.

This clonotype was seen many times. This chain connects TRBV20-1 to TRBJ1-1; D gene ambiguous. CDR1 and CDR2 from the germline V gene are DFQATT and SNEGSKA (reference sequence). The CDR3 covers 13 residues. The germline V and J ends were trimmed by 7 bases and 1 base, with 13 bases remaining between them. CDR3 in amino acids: CSGGRARNTEAFF. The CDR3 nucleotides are TGCAGTGGAGGGCGGGCAAGGAACACTGAAGCTTTCTTT.

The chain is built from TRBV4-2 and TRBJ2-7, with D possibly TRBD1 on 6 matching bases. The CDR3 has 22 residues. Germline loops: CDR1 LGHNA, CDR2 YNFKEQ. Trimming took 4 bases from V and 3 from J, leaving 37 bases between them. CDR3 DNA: TGTGCCAGCAGCCTTGATGTTGGTAGTCGGGACACCCACTTCTTTACGGGCTACGAGCAGTACTTC. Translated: CASSLDVGSRDTHFFTGYEQYF.

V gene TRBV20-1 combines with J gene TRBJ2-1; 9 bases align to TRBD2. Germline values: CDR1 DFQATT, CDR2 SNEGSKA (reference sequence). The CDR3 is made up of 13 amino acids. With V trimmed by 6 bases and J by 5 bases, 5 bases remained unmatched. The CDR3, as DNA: TGCAGTGCCCCCGGGACTAGCCACAATGAGCAGTTCTTC. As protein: CSAPGTSHNEQFF.

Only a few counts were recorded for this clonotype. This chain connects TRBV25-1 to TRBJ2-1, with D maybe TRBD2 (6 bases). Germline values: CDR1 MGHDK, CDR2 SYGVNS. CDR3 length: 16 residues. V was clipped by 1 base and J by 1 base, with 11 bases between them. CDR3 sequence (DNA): TGTGCCAGCAGTGAATGGCGGGGAGGTTCCTACAATGAGCAGTTCTTC. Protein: CASSEWRGGSYNEQFF. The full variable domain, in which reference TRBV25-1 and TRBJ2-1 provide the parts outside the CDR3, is EADIYQTPRYLVIGTGKKITLECSQTMGHDKMYWYQQDPGMELHLIHYSYGVNSTEKGDLSSESTVSRIRTEHFPLTLESARPSHTSQYLCASSEWRGGSYNEQFFGPGTRLTVL.

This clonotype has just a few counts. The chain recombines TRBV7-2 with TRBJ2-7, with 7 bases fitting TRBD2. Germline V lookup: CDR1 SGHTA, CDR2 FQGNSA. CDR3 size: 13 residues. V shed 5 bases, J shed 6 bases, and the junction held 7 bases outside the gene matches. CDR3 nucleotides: TGTGCCAGCAGCCTGGAAACTAGCGTCGAGCAGTACTTC. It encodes CASSLETSVEQYF. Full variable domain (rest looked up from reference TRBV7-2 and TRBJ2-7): GAGVSQSPSNKVTEKGKDVELRCDPISGHTALYWYRQSLGQGLEFLIYFQGNSAPDKSGLPSDRFSAERTGGSVSTLTIQRTQQEDSAVYLCASSLETSVEQYFGPGTRLTVT.

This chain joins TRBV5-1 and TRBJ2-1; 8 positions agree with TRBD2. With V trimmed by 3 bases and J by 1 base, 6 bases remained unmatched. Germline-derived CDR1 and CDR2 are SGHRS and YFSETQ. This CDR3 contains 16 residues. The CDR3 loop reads CASSSVSGTSYNEQFF. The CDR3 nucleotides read TGCGCCAGCAGCTCCGTTAGCGGGACTTCCTACAATGAGCAGTTCTTC.

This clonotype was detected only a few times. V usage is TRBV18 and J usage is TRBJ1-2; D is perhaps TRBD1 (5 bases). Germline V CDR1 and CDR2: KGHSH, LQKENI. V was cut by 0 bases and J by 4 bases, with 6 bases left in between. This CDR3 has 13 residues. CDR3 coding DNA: TGTGCCAGCTCACCACCGACAGTCTATGGCTACACCTTC. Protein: CASSPPTVYGYTF.

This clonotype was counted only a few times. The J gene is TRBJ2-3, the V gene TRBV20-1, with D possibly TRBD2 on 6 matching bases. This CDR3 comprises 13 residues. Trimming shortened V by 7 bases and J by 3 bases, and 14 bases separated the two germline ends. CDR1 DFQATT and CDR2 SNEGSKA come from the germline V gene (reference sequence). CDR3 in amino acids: CSGRADGTDTQYF. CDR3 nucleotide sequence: TGCAGTGGGAGGGCGGACGGGACAGATACGCAGTATTTT.

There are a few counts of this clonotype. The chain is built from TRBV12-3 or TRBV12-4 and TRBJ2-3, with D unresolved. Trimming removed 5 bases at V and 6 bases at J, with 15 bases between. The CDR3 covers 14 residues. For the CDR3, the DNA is TGTGCCAGCAGTCCTCCTCCGCGGTGGGATACGCAGTATTTT. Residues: CASSPPPRWDTQYF.

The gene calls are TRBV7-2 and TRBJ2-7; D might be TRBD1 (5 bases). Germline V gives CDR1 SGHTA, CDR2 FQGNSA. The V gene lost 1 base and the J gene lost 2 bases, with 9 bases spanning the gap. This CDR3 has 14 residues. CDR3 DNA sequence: TGTGCCAGCAGCTTAGTCCAGGACACCTACGAGCAGTACTTC. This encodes CASSLVQDTYEQYF.

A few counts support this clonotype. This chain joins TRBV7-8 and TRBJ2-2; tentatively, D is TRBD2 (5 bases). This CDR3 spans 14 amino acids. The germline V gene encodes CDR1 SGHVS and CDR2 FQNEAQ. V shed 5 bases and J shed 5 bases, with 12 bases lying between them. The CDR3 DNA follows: TGTGCCAGCAGCCTTCGGACTCTTACCGGGGAGCTGTTTTTT. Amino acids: CASSLRTLTGELFF. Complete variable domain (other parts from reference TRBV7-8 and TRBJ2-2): GAGVSQSPRYKVAKRGQDVALRCDPISGHVSLFWYQQALGQGPEFLTYFQNEAQLDKSGLPSDRFFAERPEGSVSTLKIQRTQQEDSAVYLCASSLRTLTGELFFGEGSRLTVL.

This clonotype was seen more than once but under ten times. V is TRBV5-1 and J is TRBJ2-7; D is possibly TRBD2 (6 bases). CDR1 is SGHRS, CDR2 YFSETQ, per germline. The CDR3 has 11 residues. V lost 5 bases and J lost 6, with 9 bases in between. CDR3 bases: TGCGCCAGCAGTGGAGGGGCCGAGCAGTACTTC. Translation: CASSGGAEQYF.

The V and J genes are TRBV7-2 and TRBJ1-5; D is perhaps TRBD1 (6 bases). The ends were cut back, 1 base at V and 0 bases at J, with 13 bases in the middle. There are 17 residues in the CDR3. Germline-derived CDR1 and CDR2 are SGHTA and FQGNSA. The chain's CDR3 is CASSLGHGQSSNQPQHF. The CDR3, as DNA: TGTGCCAGCAGCTTAGGTCATGGACAGTCTAGCAATCAGCCCCAGCATTTT.

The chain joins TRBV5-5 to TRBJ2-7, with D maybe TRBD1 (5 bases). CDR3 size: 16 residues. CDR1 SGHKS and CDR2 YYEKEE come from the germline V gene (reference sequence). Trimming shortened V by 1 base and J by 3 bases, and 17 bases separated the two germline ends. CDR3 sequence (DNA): TGTGCCAGCAGCTTGTTTTCCCAGGGCGGATACTACGAGCAGTACTTC. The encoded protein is CASSLFSQGGYYEQYF.

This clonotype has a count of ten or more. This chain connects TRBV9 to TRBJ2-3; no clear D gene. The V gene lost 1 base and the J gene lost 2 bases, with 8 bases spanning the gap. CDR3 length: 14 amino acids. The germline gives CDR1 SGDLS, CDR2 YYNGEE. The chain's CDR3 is CASSVQEPTDTQYF. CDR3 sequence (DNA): TGTGCCAGCAGCGTACAGGAACCCACAGATACGCAGTATTTT.

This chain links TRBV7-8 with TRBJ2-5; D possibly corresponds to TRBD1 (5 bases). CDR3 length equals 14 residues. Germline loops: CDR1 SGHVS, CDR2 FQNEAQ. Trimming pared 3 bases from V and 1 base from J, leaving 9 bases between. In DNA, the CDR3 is TGTGCCAGCAGCTTTCAGGACACCCAAGAGACCCAGTACTTC. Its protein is CASSFQDTQETQYF.

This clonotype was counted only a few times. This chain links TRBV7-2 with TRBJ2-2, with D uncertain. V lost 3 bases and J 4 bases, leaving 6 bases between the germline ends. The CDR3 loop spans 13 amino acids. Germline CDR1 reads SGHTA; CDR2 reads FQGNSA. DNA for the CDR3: TGTGCCAGCAGCTTTCGGGCCACCGGGGAGCTGTTTTTT. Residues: CASSFRATGELFF.